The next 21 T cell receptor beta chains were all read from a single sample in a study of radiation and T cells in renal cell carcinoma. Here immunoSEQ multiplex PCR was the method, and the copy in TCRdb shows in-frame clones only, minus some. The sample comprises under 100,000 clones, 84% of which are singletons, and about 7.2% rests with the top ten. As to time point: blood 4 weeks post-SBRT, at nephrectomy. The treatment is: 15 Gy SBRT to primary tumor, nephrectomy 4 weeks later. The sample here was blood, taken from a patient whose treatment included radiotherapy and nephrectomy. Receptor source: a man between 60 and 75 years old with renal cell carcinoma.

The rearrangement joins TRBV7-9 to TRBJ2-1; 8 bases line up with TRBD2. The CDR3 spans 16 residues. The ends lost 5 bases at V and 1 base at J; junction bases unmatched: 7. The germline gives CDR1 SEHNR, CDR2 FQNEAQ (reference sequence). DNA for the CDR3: TGTGCCAGCAGCCCTCCGGGACTAGAGTCCTACAATGAGCAGTTCTTC. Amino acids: CASSPPGLESYNEQFF.

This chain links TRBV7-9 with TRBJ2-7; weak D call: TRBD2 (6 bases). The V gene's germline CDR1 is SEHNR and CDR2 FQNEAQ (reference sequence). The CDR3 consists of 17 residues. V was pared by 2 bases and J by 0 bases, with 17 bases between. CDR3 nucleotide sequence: TGTGCCAGCAGCTTATTCCCTTTAGCGGAGAGCTCCTACGAGCAGTACTTC. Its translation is CASSLFPLAESSYEQYF.

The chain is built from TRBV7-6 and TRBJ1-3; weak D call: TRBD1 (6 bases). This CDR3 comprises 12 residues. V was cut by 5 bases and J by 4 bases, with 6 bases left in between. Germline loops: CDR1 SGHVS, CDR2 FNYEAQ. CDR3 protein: CASSGQGNTIYF. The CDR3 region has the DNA TGTGCCAGCAGCGGACAGGGAAACACCATATATTTT. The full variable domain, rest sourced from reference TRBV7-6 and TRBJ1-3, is GAGVSQSPRYKVTKRGQDVALRCDPISGHVSLYWYRQALGQGPEFLTYFNYEAQQDKSGLPNDRFSAERPEGSISTLTIQRTEQRDSAMYRCASSGQGNTIYFGEGSWLTVV.

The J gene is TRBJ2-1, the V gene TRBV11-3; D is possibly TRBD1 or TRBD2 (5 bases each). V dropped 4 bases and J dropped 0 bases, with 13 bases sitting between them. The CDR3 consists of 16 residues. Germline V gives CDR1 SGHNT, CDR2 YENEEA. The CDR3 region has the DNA TGTGCCAGCAGCTCCCGGGACGGAAGCTCCTACAATGAGCAGTTCTTC. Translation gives CASSSRDGSSYNEQFF.

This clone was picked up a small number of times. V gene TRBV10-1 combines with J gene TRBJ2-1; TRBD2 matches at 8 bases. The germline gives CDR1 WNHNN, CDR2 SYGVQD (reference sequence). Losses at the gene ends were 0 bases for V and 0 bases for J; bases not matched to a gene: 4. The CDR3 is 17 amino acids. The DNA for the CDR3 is TGCGCCAGCAGTGAGTCGCGGCTAGCGGGCTCCTACAATGAGCAGTTCTTC. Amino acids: CASSESRLAGSYNEQFF.

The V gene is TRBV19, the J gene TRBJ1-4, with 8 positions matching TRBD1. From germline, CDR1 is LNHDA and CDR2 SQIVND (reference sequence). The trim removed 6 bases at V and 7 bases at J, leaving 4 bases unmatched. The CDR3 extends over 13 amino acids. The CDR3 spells CASSNRGSEKLFF. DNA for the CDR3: TGTGCCAGTAGCAACAGGGGGAGTGAAAAACTGTTTTTT.

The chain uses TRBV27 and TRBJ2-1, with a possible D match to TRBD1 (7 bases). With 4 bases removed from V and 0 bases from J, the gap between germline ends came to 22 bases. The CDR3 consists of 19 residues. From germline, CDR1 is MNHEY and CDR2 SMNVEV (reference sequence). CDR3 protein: CASSSRGAGTAGSYNEQFF. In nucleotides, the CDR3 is TGTGCCAGCAGTTCCAGGGGGGCCGGGACGGCGGGCTCCTACAATGAGCAGTTCTTC.

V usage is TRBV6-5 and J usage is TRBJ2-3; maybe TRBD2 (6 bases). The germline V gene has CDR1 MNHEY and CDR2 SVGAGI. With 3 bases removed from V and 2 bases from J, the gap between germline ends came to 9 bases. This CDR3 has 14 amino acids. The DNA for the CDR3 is TGTGCCAGCAGTTATGGGGGGTCCACAGATACGCAGTATTTT. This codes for CASSYGGSTDTQYF.

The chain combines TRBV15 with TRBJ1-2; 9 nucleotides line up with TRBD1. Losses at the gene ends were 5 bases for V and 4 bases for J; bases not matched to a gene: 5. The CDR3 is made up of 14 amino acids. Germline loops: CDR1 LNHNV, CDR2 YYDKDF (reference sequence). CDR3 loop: CATSLDRGGYGYTF. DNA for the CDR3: TGTGCCACCAGCCTGGACAGGGGAGGCTATGGCTACACCTTC.

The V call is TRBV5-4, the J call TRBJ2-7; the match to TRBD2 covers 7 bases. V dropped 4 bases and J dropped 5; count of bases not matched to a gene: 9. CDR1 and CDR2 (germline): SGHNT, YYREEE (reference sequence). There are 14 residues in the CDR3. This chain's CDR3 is CASSLSWEGDEQYF. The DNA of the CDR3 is TGTGCCAGCAGCCTAAGTTGGGAGGGCGACGAGCAGTACTTC.

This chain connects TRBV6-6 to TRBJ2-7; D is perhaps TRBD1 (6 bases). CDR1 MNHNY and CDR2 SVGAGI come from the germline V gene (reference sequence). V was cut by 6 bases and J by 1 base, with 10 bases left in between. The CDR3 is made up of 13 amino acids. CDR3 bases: TGTGCCAGCAGCCGACAGGAATCCTACGAGCAGTACTTC. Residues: CASSRQESYEQYF.

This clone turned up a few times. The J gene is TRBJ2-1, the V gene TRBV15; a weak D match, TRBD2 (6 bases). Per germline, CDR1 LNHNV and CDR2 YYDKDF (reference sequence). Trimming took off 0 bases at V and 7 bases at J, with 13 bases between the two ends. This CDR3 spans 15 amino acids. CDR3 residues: CATSRDGIAVNEQFF. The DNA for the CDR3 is TGTGCCACCAGCAGAGATGGGATAGCGGTTAATGAGCAGTTCTTC.

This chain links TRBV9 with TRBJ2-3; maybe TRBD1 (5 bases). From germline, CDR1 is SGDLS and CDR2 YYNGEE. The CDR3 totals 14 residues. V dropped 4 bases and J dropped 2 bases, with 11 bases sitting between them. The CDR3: CASSQSRVTDTQYF. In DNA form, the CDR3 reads TGTGCCAGCAGCCAAAGCAGGGTCACAGATACGCAGTATTTT.

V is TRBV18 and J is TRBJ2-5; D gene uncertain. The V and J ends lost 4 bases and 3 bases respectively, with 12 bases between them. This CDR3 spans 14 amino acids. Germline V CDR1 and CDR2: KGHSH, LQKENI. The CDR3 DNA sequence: TGTGCCAGCTCACTTCGGCGGAATGAAGAGACCCAGTACTTC. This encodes CASSLRRNEETQYF.

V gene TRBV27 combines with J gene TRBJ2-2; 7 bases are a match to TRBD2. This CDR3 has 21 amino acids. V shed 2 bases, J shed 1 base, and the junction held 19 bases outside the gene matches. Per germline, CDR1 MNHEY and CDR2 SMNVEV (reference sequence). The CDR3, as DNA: TGTGCCAGCAGTTTAAGGAGTCCCGGGTGGGCTAGCGGCATGAACACCGGGGAGCTGTTTTTT. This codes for CASSLRSPGWASGMNTGELFF.

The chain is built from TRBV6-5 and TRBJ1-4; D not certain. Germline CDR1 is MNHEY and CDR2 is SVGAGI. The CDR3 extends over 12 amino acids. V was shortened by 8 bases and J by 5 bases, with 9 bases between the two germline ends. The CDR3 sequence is CASGQRNEKLFF. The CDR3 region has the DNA TGTGCCAGCGGTCAGAGAAATGAAAAACTGTTTTTT.

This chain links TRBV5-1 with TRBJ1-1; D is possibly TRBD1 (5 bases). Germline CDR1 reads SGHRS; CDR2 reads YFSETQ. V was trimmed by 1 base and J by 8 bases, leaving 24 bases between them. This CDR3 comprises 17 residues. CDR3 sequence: CASSLMGGLDTRSEAFF. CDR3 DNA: TGCGCCAGCAGCTTGATGGGGGGTTTAGACACCAGATCAGAAGCTTTCTTT.

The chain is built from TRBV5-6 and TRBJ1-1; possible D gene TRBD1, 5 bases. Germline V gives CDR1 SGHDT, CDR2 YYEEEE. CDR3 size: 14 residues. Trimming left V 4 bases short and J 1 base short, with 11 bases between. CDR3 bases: TGTGCCAGCAGCCGGGGACGTGAGAACACTGAAGCTTTCTTT. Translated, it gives CASSRGRENTEAFF.

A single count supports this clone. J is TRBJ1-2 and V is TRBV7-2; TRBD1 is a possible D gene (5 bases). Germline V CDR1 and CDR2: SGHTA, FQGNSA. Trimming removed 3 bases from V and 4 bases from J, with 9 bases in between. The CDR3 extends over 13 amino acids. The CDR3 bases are TGTGCCAGCAGCTTGGGGGGAGCCTATGGCTACACCTTC. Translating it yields CASSLGGAYGYTF.

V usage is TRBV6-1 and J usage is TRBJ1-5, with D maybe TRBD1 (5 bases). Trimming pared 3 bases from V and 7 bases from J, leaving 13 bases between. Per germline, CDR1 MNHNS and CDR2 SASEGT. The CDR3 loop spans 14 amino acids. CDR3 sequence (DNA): TGTGCCAGCAGTGAGATGGGGCTAGGACAGCCCCAGCATTTT. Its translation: CASSEMGLGQPQHF.

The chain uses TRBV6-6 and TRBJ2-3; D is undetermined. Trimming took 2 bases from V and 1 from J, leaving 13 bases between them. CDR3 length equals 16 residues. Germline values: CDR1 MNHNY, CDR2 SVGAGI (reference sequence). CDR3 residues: CASSYSAYPRTDTQYF. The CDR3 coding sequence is TGTGCCAGCAGTTACAGCGCCTATCCTCGCACAGATACGCAGTATTTT.